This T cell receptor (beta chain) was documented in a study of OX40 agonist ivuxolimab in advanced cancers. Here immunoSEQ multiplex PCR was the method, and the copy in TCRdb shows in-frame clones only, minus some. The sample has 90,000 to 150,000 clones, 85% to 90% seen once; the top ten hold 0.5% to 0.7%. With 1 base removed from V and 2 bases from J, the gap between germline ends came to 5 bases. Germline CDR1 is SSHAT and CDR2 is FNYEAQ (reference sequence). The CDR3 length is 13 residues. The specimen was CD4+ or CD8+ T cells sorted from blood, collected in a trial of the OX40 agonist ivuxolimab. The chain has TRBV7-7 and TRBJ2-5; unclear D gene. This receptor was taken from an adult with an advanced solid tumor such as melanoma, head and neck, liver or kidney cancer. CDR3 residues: CASSLDRQETQYF. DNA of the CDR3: TGTGCCAGCAGCTTAGACAGACAAGAGACCCAGTACTTC. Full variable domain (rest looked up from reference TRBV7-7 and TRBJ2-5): GAGVSQSPRYKVTKRGQDVTLRCDPISSHATLYWYQQALGQGPEFLTYFNYEAQPDKSGLPSDRFSAERPEGSISTLTIQRTEQRDSAMYRCASSLDRQETQYFGPGTRLLVL.